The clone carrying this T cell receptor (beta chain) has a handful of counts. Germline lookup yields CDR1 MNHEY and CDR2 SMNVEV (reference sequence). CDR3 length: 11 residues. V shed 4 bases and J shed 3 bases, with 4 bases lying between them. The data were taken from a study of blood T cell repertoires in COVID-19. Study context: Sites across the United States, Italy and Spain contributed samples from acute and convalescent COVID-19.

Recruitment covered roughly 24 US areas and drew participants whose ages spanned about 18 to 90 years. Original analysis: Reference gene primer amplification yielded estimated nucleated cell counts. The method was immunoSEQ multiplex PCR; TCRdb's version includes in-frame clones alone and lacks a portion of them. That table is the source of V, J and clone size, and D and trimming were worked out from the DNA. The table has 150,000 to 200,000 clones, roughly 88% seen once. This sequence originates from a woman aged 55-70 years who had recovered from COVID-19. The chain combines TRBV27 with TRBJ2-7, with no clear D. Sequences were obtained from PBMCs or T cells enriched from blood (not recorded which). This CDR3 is CASSYNYEQYF. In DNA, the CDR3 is TGTGCCAGCAGTTATAACTACGAGCAGTACTTC.